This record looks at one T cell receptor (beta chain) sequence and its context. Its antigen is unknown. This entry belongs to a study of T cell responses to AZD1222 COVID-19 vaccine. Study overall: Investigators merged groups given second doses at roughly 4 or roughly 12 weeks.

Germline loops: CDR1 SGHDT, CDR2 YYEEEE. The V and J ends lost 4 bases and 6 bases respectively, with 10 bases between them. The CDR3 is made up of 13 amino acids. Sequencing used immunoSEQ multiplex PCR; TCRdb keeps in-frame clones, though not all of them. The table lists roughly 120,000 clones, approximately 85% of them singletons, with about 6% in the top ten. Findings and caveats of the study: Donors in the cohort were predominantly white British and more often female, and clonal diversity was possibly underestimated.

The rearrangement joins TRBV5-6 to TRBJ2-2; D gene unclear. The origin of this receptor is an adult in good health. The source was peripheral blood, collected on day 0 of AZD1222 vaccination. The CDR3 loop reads CASSRWGPGELFF. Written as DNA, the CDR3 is TGTGCCAGCAGCCGCTGGGGTCCCGGGGAGCTGTTTTTT.